This TCR beta chain was profiled in a study of cytomegalovirus exposure and HLA in healthy donors. Study observations and caveats: A later analysis linked a missense DCLRE1C variant to TCR beta V- and J-gene trimming. Analysis performed later found under 20,000 TCR beta sequences associated with HLA alleles at 0.05 false discovery rate.

This CDR3 is built from 14 residues. CDR1 and CDR2 from the germline V gene are SEHNR and FQNEAQ (reference sequence). Trimming took off 5 bases at V and 4 bases at J, with 9 bases between the two ends. The PCR employed 60 Vbeta primers together with 13 Jbeta primers. TCRdb keeps only in-frame clones here, not all; method: immunoSEQ multiplex PCR. The table records approximately 120,000 clones, 78% of them present only once. Remarks on this clone: The antigen is unknown.

The chain employs TRBV7-9 and TRBJ1-6; weak D call: TRBD1 (5 bases). The sequence was obtained from a man between 40 and 49 years old in good health and CMV-seronegative. The specimen sequenced was PBMCs. CDR3 DNA: TGTGCCAGCAGCCAAGACAGTTATAATTCACCCCTCCACTTT. Its protein product is CASSQDSYNSPLHF.